This record looks at one TCR beta chain sequence and its context. All of the isolated RNA was reverse transcribed, so expressed TCRB transcripts were sequenced. Here immunoSEQ multiplex PCR was the method, and the copy in TCRdb shows in-frame clones only, minus some. The repertoire consists of about 620,000 clones, with about 14% occurring once and the leading ten covering around 0.1%. The data stem from a study of beta chain features in type 1 diabetes. With 2 bases removed from V and 1 base from J, the gap between germline ends came to 8 bases. From germline, CDR1 is LNHDA and CDR2 SQIVND (reference sequence). The CDR3 is 14 residues long.

The rearrangement joins TRBV19 to TRBJ1-2, with D uncertain. Sequenced: naive CD4+ T cells from blood. The clonotype originates from a man between 18 and 35 years old in good health. The CDR3 loop reads CASSIQNSNYGYTF. In DNA form, the CDR3 reads TGTGCCAGTAGTATACAGAACAGTAACTATGGCTACACCTTC.